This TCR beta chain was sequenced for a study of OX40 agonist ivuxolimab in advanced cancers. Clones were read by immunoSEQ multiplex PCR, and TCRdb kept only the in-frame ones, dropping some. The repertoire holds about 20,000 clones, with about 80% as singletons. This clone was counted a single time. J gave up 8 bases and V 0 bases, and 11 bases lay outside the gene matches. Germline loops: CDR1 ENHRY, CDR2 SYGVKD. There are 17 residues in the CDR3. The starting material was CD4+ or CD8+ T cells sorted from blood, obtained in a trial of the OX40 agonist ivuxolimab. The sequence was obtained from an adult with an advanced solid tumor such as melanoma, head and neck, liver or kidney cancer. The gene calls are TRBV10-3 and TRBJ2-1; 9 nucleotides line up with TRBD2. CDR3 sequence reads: CAISESWALAGKDEQFF. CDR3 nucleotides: TGTGCCATCAGTGAGTCGTGGGCCCTAGCGGGGAAGGATGAGCAGTTCTTC.